This T cell receptor (beta chain) came from a study of response to subunit inactivated influenza vaccine. Study-wide results and limits: Authors proposed each seasonal influenza vaccination draws in few new T cells.

This clonotype was picked up many times. The antigen remains undetermined. The CDR3 covers 12 residues. Germline CDR1 is DFQATT and CDR2 is SNEGSKA (reference sequence). V was clipped by 4 bases and J by 5 bases, with 12 bases between them. TCRdb ran MiXCR on the RT-PCR reads and lists one entry per CDR3 protein. The sample consists of around 500,000 distinct CDR3 sequences, roughly 9.8% of them appearing once. The genes are TRBV20-1 and TRBJ2-7, with D possibly being TRBD1 (5 bases). This TCR was sampled from a man aged 50-60 years who received an inactivated influenza vaccine. The material was PBMCs from blood, obtained more than 35 days after vaccination. The CDR3 reads CSATLLGDEQYF. CDR3 in DNA: TGCAGTGCTACCCTTTTAGGGGACGAGCAGTACTTC.